Listed below are T cell receptor beta chains from one sample, sequenced in a study of T cell responses to AZD1222 COVID-19 vaccine. Produced via immunoSEQ multiplex PCR; TCRdb's table is partial and in-frame only. The sample gives 100,000 to 150,000 clones, 89% of which show up once; roughly 1.6% is in the top ten. Sequences were derived from peripheral blood, sampled on day 0 of AZD1222 vaccination. The source of these receptors is an adult in good health. The CDR3 runs from the conserved cysteine through the conserved F or W. Fields, in order: D gene, clone size, J gene, V gene, CDR3 protein, CDR3 DNA. A D gene is named only where the DNA matches it firmly. The size of a clone is reported for some rows only, either as once, few or many, or as a class for expanded clones.

D: TRBD2; size: -; J: TRBJ2-7; V: TRBV5-4; CDR3: CASSFSGRTYEQYF; DNA: TGTGCCAGCAGCTTTAGCGGGAGGACCTACGAGCAGTACTTC
D: -; size: -; J: TRBJ2-7; V: TRBV6-5; CDR3: CATAQGRDEQYF; DNA: TGTGCCACCGCTCAGGGAAGGGACGAGCAGTACTTC
D: TRBD1; size: -; J: TRBJ1-3; V: TRBV13; CDR3: CASSSTGLAGNTIYF; DNA: TGTGCCAGCAGCTCGACAGGGCTGGCTGGAAACACCATATATTTT
D: -; size: -; J: TRBJ2-5; V: TRBV21-1; CDR3: CASRQKVGGLAGECLRETQYF; DNA: TGTGCCAGCAGGCAAAAGGTGGGAGGACTAGCGGGAGAGTGTTTGCGAGAGACCCAGTACTTC
D: -; size: -; J: TRBJ1-2; V: TRBV7-3; CDR3: CASSPIGGGAIYGYTF; DNA: TGTGCCAGCAGCCCAATAGGTGGGGGCGCTATTTATGGCTACACCTTC
D: TRBD2; size: -; J: TRBJ2-3; V: TRBV7-9; CDR3: CASSFPTSGRAPDTQYF; DNA: TGTGCCAGCAGCTTTCCGACTAGCGGGAGGGCCCCAGATACGCAGTATTTT
D: -; size: -; J: TRBJ1-1; V: TRBV18; CDR3: CASSPSVNTEAFF; DNA: TGTGCCAGCTCACCAAGCGTAAACACTGAAGCTTTCTTT
D: TRBD1; size: once; J: TRBJ2-3; V: TRBV19; CDR3: CASSSGQDSSTDTQYF; DNA: TGTGCCAGTAGTTCCGGACAGGACTCTAGCACAGATACGCAGTATTTT
D: TRBD1; size: -; J: TRBJ2-7; V: TRBV6-5; CDR3: CASSPGTGSYEQYF; DNA: TGTGCCAGCAGTCCGGGGACAGGCTCCTACGAGCAGTACTTC
D: TRBD1; size: -; J: TRBJ1-2; V: TRBV5-1; CDR3: CASRPDRERPYGYTF; DNA: TGCGCCAGCAGACCGGACAGGGAACGGCCCTATGGCTACACCTTC
D: TRBD1; size: -; J: TRBJ2-7; V: TRBV18; CDR3: CASSPIGDREYF; DNA: TGTGCCAGCTCACCTATAGGGGACAGGGAGTACTTC
D: TRBD1; size: few; J: TRBJ1-2; V: TRBV4-3; CDR3: CASSRTRDRGRRDYGYTF; DNA: TGCGCCAGCAGCCGCACCCGGGACAGGGGGCGCCGGGACTATGGCTACACCTTC
D: -; size: -; J: TRBJ2-2; V: TRBV18; CDR3: CASSPETGEAGELFF; DNA: TGTGCCAGCTCACCGGAAACAGGGGAGGCCGGGGAGCTGTTTTTT
D: -; size: -; J: TRBJ1-3; V: TRBV30; CDR3: CAWSPRGNTIYF; DNA: TGTGCCTGGAGCCCCAGGGGAAACACCATATATTTT
D: -; size: -; J: TRBJ2-7; V: TRBV9; CDR3: CASSRGHDRLEQYF; DNA: TGTGCCAGCAGCAGGGGACATGACAGGTTGGAGCAGTACTTC
D: TRBD2; size: -; J: TRBJ2-1; V: TRBV9; CDR3: CASSVDPSGSYEQFF; DNA: TGTGCCAGCAGCGTAGATCCTAGCGGGAGCTATGAGCAGTTCTTC
D: TRBD2; size: -; J: TRBJ2-5; V: TRBV5-4; CDR3: CASSLGLAGGETQYF; DNA: TGTGCCAGCAGCTTGGGACTAGCGGGTGGCGAGACCCAGTACTTC
D: -; size: -; J: TRBJ1-5; V: TRBV28; CDR3: CASSFGSFNQPQHF; DNA: TGTGCCAGCAGTTTCGGGAGCTTCAATCAGCCCCAGCATTTT
D: TRBD1; size: -; J: TRBJ2-5; V: TRBV5-1; CDR3: CASSTTGEPAWETQYF; DNA: TGCGCCAGCAGCACTACAGGGGAACCGGCGTGGGAGACCCAGTACTTC
D: -; size: few; J: TRBJ1-5; V: TRBV6-5; CDR3: CASSRHEGGNQPQHF; DNA: TGTGCCAGCAGCAGACACGAAGGGGGCAATCAGCCCCAGCATTTT
D: -; size: -; J: TRBJ2-5; V: TRBV11-2; CDR3: CASSLGSTPHLETQYF; DNA: TGTGCCAGCAGCTTAGGGTCAACCCCCCATTTAGAGACCCAGTACTTC
D: TRBD2; size: -; J: TRBJ2-3; V: TRBV25-1; CDR3: CASSPSGRWADTQYF; DNA: TGTGCCAGCAGTCCCAGCGGGAGGTGGGCAGATACGCAGTATTTT
D: TRBD2; size: -; J: TRBJ2-3; V: TRBV24-1; CDR3: CATSDFLLAGNTDTQYF; DNA: TGTGCCACCAGTGATTTCCTCCTAGCGGGAAACACAGATACGCAGTATTTT
D: -; size: few; J: TRBJ2-7; V: TRBV2; CDR3: CASSRDTSYEQYF; DNA: TGTGCCAGCAGCCGGGACACCTCCTACGAGCAGTACTTC
D: -; size: -; J: TRBJ1-4; V: TRBV5-8; CDR3: CASSSHRTARNEKLFF; DNA: TGTGCCAGCAGCTCGCATCGGACAGCAAGAAATGAAAAACTGTTTTTT
D: -; size: -; J: TRBJ2-1; V: TRBV4-2; CDR3: CASSQDLASEHNEQFF; DNA: TGTGCCAGCAGCCAAGACTTGGCTAGCGAACACAATGAGCAGTTCTTC
D: -; size: -; J: TRBJ1-1; V: TRBV9; CDR3: CASSQTGQLTEAFF; DNA: TGTGCCAGCAGCCAAACCGGACAGCTCACTGAAGCTTTCTTT
D: -; size: -; J: TRBJ1-1; V: TRBV14; CDR3: CASSRGFEAFF; DNA: TGTGCCAGCAGCCGGGGTTTTGAAGCTTTCTTT
D: TRBD1; size: -; J: TRBJ1-4; V: TRBV5-4; CDR3: CASSRQGAVEKLFF; DNA: TGTGCCAGCAGCCGGCAGGGGGCGGTTGAAAAACTGTTTTTT
D: -; size: once; J: TRBJ2-2; V: TRBV7-2; CDR3: CASSLIPSGREDGELFF; DNA: TGTGCCAGCAGCTTAATCCCAAGTGGCAGGGAGGACGGGGAGCTGTTTTTT
D: -; size: -; J: TRBJ1-1; V: TRBV5-1; CDR3: CASSKLLEDTEAFF; DNA: TGCGCCAGCAGCAAACTCTTAGAGGACACTGAAGCTTTCTTT
D: -; size: -; J: TRBJ1-2; V: TRBV6-5; CDR3: CASSSRQASNYGYTF; DNA: TGTGCCAGCAGTTCCCGACAGGCGAGTAACTATGGCTACACCTTC
D: -; size: -; J: TRBJ1-6; V: TRBV28; CDR3: CASSFPRPQPLHF; DNA: TGTGCCAGCAGTTTCCCTAGGCCCCAACCCCTCCACTTT
D: TRBD2; size: once; J: TRBJ2-3; V: TRBV2; CDR3: CASRVPREAPSTDTQYF; DNA: TGTGCCAGCAGAGTCCCCCGGGAGGCCCCTAGCACAGATACGCAGTATTTT
D: TRBD1; size: few; J: TRBJ1-2; V: TRBV5-1; CDR3: CASSLGQGNYGYTF; DNA: TGCGCCAGCAGCTTGGGACAGGGAAACTATGGCTACACCTTC
D: TRBD1; size: -; J: TRBJ2-1; V: TRBV5-8; CDR3: CASSAGTGTYNEQFF; DNA: TGTGCCAGCAGCGCCGGGACAGGGACCTACAATGAGCAGTTCTTC
D: -; size: -; J: TRBJ2-1; V: TRBV6-1; CDR3: CASSEEPGGYSYNEQFF; DNA: TGTGCCAGCAGTGAAGAACCAGGGGGGTACTCCTACAATGAGCAGTTCTTC
D: -; size: -; J: TRBJ1-5; V: TRBV10-3; CDR3: CAIMVRDQPQHF; DNA: TGTGCCATCATGGTCCGGGATCAGCCCCAGCATTTT
D: TRBD2; size: once; J: TRBJ2-5; V: TRBV18; CDR3: CASSRRTSGRAIETQYF; DNA: TGTGCCAGCTCACGACGAACTAGCGGGAGGGCCATAGAGACCCAGTACTTC
D: -; size: -; J: TRBJ2-7; V: TRBV11-2; CDR3: CASSPNYEQYF; DNA: TGTGCCAGCAGCCCCAACTACGAGCAGTACTTC
D: -; size: -; J: TRBJ1-2; V: TRBV6-5; CDR3: CASSYPQGGDYGYTF; DNA: TGTGCCAGCAGTTACCCACAGGGTGGAGACTATGGCTACACCTTC
D: -; size: -; J: TRBJ2-6; V: TRBV29-1; CDR3: CSVVSGDPSGANVLTF; DNA: TGCAGCGTTGTATCCGGGGACCCCTCTGGGGCCAACGTCCTGACTTTC
D: -; size: -; J: TRBJ1-4; V: TRBV11-3; CDR3: CASSLGYARDEKLFF; DNA: TGTGCCAGCAGCTTAGGATACGCCAGAGACGAAAAACTGTTTTTT
D: TRBD1; size: -; J: TRBJ1-2; V: TRBV28; CDR3: CASSRTGYGYTF; DNA: TGTGCCAGCAGTCGGACAGGATATGGCTACACCTTC
D: -; size: -; J: TRBJ1-2; V: TRBV4-2; CDR3: CASSQGGGYSGYTF; DNA: TGTGCCAGCAGCCAAGGCGGGGGTTATAGTGGCTACACCTTC
D: TRBD1; size: -; J: TRBJ2-1; V: TRBV27; CDR3: CASSLLAPTGVNEQFF; DNA: TGTGCCAGCAGTTTACTAGCCCCCACAGGGGTGAATGAGCAGTTCTTC
D: -; size: few; J: TRBJ2-6; V: TRBV19; CDR3: CASSIEGAGANVLTF; DNA: TGTGCCAGTAGTATAGAGGGGGCTGGGGCCAACGTCCTGACTTTC
D: TRBD1; size: -; J: TRBJ1-2; V: TRBV6-5; CDR3: CASSRDRELGRGYTF; DNA: TGTGCCAGCAGTCGGGACAGGGAATTAGGAAGAGGCTACACCTTC
D: TRBD2; size: -; J: TRBJ2-1; V: TRBV6-2/TRBV6-3; CDR3: CASSYLAGGYSYNEQFF; DNA: TGTGCCAGCAGTTACTTAGCGGGAGGTTACTCCTACAATGAGCAGTTCTTC
D: -; size: -; J: TRBJ1-1; V: TRBV5-1; CDR3: CASSKTRSTEAFF; DNA: TGCGCCAGCAGCAAAACAAGGAGCACTGAAGCTTTCTTT
D: -; size: -; J: TRBJ1-5; V: TRBV16; CDR3: CASSQNQPQHF; DNA: TGTGCCAGCAGCCAGAATCAGCCCCAGCATTTT
D: TRBD2; size: -; J: TRBJ2-3; V: TRBV5-6; CDR3: CASTLAGGSTDTQYF; DNA: TGTGCCAGCACCCTAGCGGGAGGAAGCACAGATACGCAGTATTTT
D: -; size: -; J: TRBJ2-1; V: TRBV28; CDR3: CASTPLEQLYNEQFF; DNA: TGTGCCAGCACCCCGCTGGAACAGTTGTACAATGAGCAGTTCTTC